This entry describes one T cell receptor (beta chain). CDR3 length: 15 residues. The V gene's germline CDR1 is SGDLS and CDR2 YYNGEE. V gave up 0 bases and J gave up 4 bases; unmatched junction bases: 4. Generated by immunoSEQ multiplex PCR, the TCRdb table keeps only in-frame clones and is missing some. Of 120,000 or so clones detected, less than 80% appear once; the ten largest clones hold roughly 2.7%. These data originate in a study of blood T cell repertoires in COVID-19. The sequenced sample consisted of peripheral blood. The chain employs TRBV9 and TRBJ2-1, with 7 positions matching TRBD2. The receptor was isolated from a man in his forties or fifties with acute or convalescent COVID-19. Here the CDR3 DNA reads TGTGCCAGCAGCGTAGGGGCGGGAGCTTACAATGAGCAGTTCTTC. Translation: CASSVGAGAYNEQFF.